The 26 T cell receptor beta chains presented below share a single source sample, sequenced in a study of T cell repertoires in cytomegalovirus infection. TCRdb used MiXCR to reprocess the reads, holding one entry per CDR3 protein. The sample includes 80,000 or so distinct CDR3 sequences, 35% to 45% seen only once; the top ten take about 92%. Their antigens are not known. The input for sequencing was CD8+ T cells from cultured PBMCs, taken from culture after CMV antigen stimulation. The receptors come from a human donor in good health (CMV status not recorded). Some clones in this sample may be carry-over from other donors' samples.

In this sample, this clonotype turned up a few times. The V call is TRBV7-9, the J call TRBJ1-1; D not resolved. Trimming stripped 1 base from V and 2 bases from J, with 11 bases between. Germline lookup yields CDR1 SEHNR and CDR2 FQNEAQ (reference sequence). CDR3 size: 15 residues. Written as DNA, the CDR3 is TGTGCCAGCAGCTTAGATGGGATAGACAACACTGAAGCTTTCTTT. Its protein is CASSLDGIDNTEAFF.

V is TRBV7-2 and J is TRBJ1-2; D is unresolved. The CDR3 covers 12 residues. Germline CDR1 SGHTA, CDR2 FQGNSA. The germline V and J ends were trimmed by 5 bases and 5 bases, with 9 bases remaining between them. The CDR3 loop is CASSLGDYGYTF. Here the CDR3 DNA reads TGTGCCAGCAGCCTCGGCGATTATGGCTACACCTTC.

V usage is TRBV10-3 and J usage is TRBJ2-7, with 7 bases aligning to TRBD1. After removal of 4 bases from V and 6 bases from J, the junction contained 9 bases not matched to a gene. The CDR3 runs to 14 residues. The V gene's germline CDR1 is ENHRY and CDR2 SYGVKD. This CDR3 reads CAISVQGSLAEQYF. CDR3 DNA: TGTGCCATCAGTGTACAGGGGTCTCTGGCCGAGCAGTACTTC.

The genes are TRBV6-1 and TRBJ2-2; D gene uncertain. Germline V CDR1 and CDR2: MNHNS, SASEGT. CDR3 length: 16 amino acids. Trimming left V 1 base short and J 7 bases short, with 16 bases between. The CDR3 DNA reads TGTGCCAGCAGTGAAGGAGCAGGATACTGGGTCGGGGAGCTGTTTTTT. Translation: CASSEGAGYWVGELFF.

In this sample, this clonotype turned up a few times. V usage is TRBV5-4 and J usage is TRBJ1-2; D may be TRBD1 (5 bases). The CDR3 is 15 residues long. Germline V gene lookup returns CDR1 SGHNT and CDR2 YYREEE (reference sequence). V was shortened by 0 bases and J by 3 bases, with 12 bases between the two germline ends. For the CDR3, the DNA is TGTGCCAGCAGCTTGGAAGGGACGGTGGACTATGGCTACACCTTC. Residues: CASSLEGTVDYGYTF.

This clonotype was detected only once. CDR3 bases: TGTGCCAGCAGCTTCGGGCGGGGGGCCGCAGATACGCAGTATTTT. The encoded protein is CASSFGRGAADTQYF. V usage is TRBV5-4 and J usage is TRBJ2-3; 8 nucleotides agree with TRBD2. CDR3 size: 15 residues. Germline loops: CDR1 SGHNT, CDR2 YYREEE (reference sequence). Unmatched junction bases numbered 6, after V lost 2 bases and J lost 4 bases.

This clonotype was detected only a few times. V gene TRBV12-3 or TRBV12-4 combines with J gene TRBJ2-5; 9 bases match TRBD1. V was pared by 5 bases and J by 5 bases, with 9 bases of the junction left unmatched. The CDR3 consists of 15 residues. CDR3 protein: CASSTTGGSGETQYF. CDR3 nucleotide sequence: TGTGCCAGCAGTACTACAGGGGGCTCAGGGGAGACCCAGTACTTC.

The chain combines TRBV7-9 with TRBJ2-7, with no clear D. Trimming removed 4 bases at V and 2 bases at J, with 6 bases between. Per germline, CDR1 SEHNR and CDR2 FQNEAQ (reference sequence). The CDR3 has 12 residues. In DNA, the CDR3 is TGTGCCAGCAGCTCGGACCCCTACGAGCAGTACTTC. It yields the protein CASSSDPYEQYF.

Many counts were recorded for this clonotype. The rearrangement joins TRBV7-2 to TRBJ2-7; D is perhaps TRBD1 or TRBD2 (5 bases each). CDR1 is SGHTA, CDR2 FQGNSA, per germline. The CDR3 consists of 13 residues. Trimming cost V 3 bases and J 3 bases, with 9 bases left between them. This chain's CDR3 is CASSLGDYYEQYF. CDR3 nucleotides: TGTGCCAGCAGCTTGGGGGATTACTACGAGCAGTACTTC.

V and J are TRBV6-2 or TRBV6-3 and TRBJ2-7, with 7 bases lining up with TRBD1. This CDR3 has 13 amino acids. V lost 7 bases to trimming and J lost 2 bases; unmatched junction nucleotides: 5. From germline, CDR1 is MNHEY and CDR2 SVGEGT. The CDR3 is CASNQGVAYEQYF. The CDR3 DNA follows: TGTGCCAGCAACCAGGGGGTCGCCTACGAGCAGTACTTC.

This clonotype was observed a handful of times. The chain recombines TRBV6-5 with TRBJ2-2; 8 bases map to TRBD1. The V gene end was trimmed by 2 bases and the J gene end by 5 bases; junction bases not matched to a gene: 1. The germline V gene has CDR1 MNHEY and CDR2 SVGAGI. The CDR3 loop spans 14 amino acids. CDR3 residues: CASSYGDRTGELFF. The CDR3 bases are TGTGCCAGCAGTTACGGGGACAGGACCGGGGAGCTGTTTTTT.

The V call is TRBV6-5, the J call TRBJ1-5, with unresolved D. Germline CDR1 and CDR2: MNHEY and SVGAGI. CDR3 length: 14 residues. V lost 0 bases and J lost 5, with 8 bases in between. The CDR3 coding sequence is TGTGCCAGCAGTTACTCGTTGGGATATCAGCCCCAGCATTTT. Its protein is CASSYSLGYQPQHF.

This clonotype was detected a few times. The J gene is TRBJ1-5, the V gene TRBV7-8; D remains unclear. The length of the CDR3 is 14 residues. Trimming shortened V by 4 bases and J by 6 bases, and 13 bases separated the two germline ends. Germline lookup yields CDR1 SGHVS and CDR2 FQNEAQ. In nucleotides, the CDR3 is TGTGCCAGCAGCTCAGGTATCGGACGTCAGCCCCAGCATTTT. It encodes CASSSGIGRQPQHF. Full variable domain (outside the CDR3, taken from reference TRBV7-8 and TRBJ1-5): GAGVSQSPRYKVAKRGQDVALRCDPISGHVSLFWYQQALGQGPEFLTYFQNEAQLDKSGLPSDRFFAERPEGSVSTLKIQRTQQEDSAVYLCASSSGIGRQPQHFGDGTRLSIL.

CDR3 loop: CATSRDFSGGSDTQYF. In nucleotides, the CDR3 is TGTGCCACCAGCAGAGATTTCAGCGGGGGCTCAGATACGCAGTATTTT. V usage is TRBV15 and J usage is TRBJ2-3; 8 bases align to TRBD2. After removal of 0 bases from V and 4 bases from J, the junction contained 6 bases not matched to a gene. The germline gives CDR1 LNHNV, CDR2 YYDKDF (reference sequence). The CDR3 is made up of 16 amino acids.

This clonotype was picked up a small number of times. The rearrangement joins TRBV12-3 or TRBV12-4 to TRBJ1-5; 8 bases line up with TRBD1. Trimming took 3 bases from V and 4 from J; bases not matched to a gene: 8. CDR3 size: 16 residues. CDR3 nucleotides: TGTGCCAGCAGTTTCGGCACAGGGGGACCGAATCAGCCCCAGCATTTT. Translated, it gives CASSFGTGGPNQPQHF.

This clonotype has only a few counts. The V call is TRBV7-9, the J call TRBJ2-1; 9 nucleotides match TRBD2. The germline V gene encodes CDR1 SEHNR and CDR2 FQNEAQ (reference sequence). Losses at the gene ends were 4 bases for V and 7 bases for J; bases not matched to a gene: 14. The CDR3 has 17 residues. CDR3 nucleotides: TGTGCCAGCAGCTCCCGCCCACTGAGACTAGCGGAAAATGAGCAGTTCTTC. Protein: CASSSRPLRLAENEQFF.

The V call is TRBV6-5, the J call TRBJ1-1; 7 bases fit TRBD1. CDR3 length equals 16 residues. V gave up 2 bases and J gave up 1 base; unmatched junction bases: 7. In germline, CDR1 is MNHEY, CDR2 SVGAGI. In DNA form, the CDR3 reads TGTGCCAGCAGTTACCGCTCCGGGACAGAGAACACTGAAGCTTTCTTT. As protein: CASSYRSGTENTEAFF.

This clonotype was picked up a small number of times. J is TRBJ1-1 and V is TRBV29-1; 7 nucleotides agree with TRBD1. Per germline, CDR1 SQVTM and CDR2 ANQGSEA. There are 13 residues in the CDR3. Trimming cost V 6 bases and J 0 bases; bases outside gene matches: 4. This chain's CDR3 is CSVTGTVNTEAFF. CDR3 nucleotide sequence: TGCAGCGTCACCGGGACAGTGAACACTGAAGCTTTCTTT.

This clonotype was seen only a few times. The gene calls are TRBV7-2 and TRBJ1-1; D might be TRBD1 (6 bases). The V and J ends lost 5 bases and 5 bases respectively, with 21 bases between them. The CDR3 covers 16 residues. Germline V lookup: CDR1 SGHTA, CDR2 FQGNSA. The chain's CDR3 is CASSPILRAGETEAFF. As DNA, the CDR3 is TGTGCCAGCAGCCCGATTCTTAGAGCAGGGGAAACTGAAGCTTTCTTT.

In this sample, this clonotype turned up a few times. This rearrangement joins TRBV28 to TRBJ2-5, with 8 bases aligning to TRBD1. This CDR3 is 16 amino acids long. V lost 5 bases and J lost 5; bases outside the gene matches: 13. Germline values: CDR1 MDHEN, CDR2 SYDVKM. The CDR3 DNA is TGTGCCAGCAGTCCCCGCGGGGCAGGGGGCGAGGAGACCCAGTACTTC. Translated, it gives CASSPRGAGGEETQYF.

V gene TRBV7-9 combines with J gene TRBJ2-7; weak D call: TRBD2 (5 bases). CDR1 and CDR2 from the germline V gene are SEHNR and FQNEAQ (reference sequence). The CDR3 is 16 residues long. Trimming cost V 1 base and J 4 bases, with 17 bases left between them. In DNA form, the CDR3 reads TGTGCCAGCAGCTTAGTTCCGAGATTCGGGAAATACGAGCAGTACTTC. This gives the protein CASSLVPRFGKYEQYF.

The CDR3 DNA reads TGCAGTGCTACCCCCACTAGCGGGGGGGCGTATGAGCAGTTCTTC. It codes for CSATPTSGGAYEQFF. The chain is built from TRBV20-1 and TRBJ2-1; the match to TRBD2 covers 13 bases. This CDR3 has 15 amino acids. Germline CDR1 and CDR2: DFQATT and SNEGSKA (reference sequence). V dropped 4 bases and J dropped 8; count of bases not matched to a gene: 8.

The rearrangement joins TRBV5-1 to TRBJ2-1; D might be TRBD2 (6 bases). V lost 1 base, J lost 8 bases, and 7 bases lay in between. This CDR3 region has 12 residues. Germline-derived CDR1 and CDR2 are SGHRS and YFSETQ. This CDR3 is CASSLTSYEQFF. CDR3 nucleotides: TGCGCCAGCAGCTTGACTAGCTATGAGCAGTTCTTC.

This clonotype has only a few counts. The J gene is TRBJ2-1, the V gene TRBV7-6; TRBD2 matches 10 bases. The V gene's germline CDR1 is SGHVS and CDR2 FNYEAQ. The ends lost 0 bases at V and 1 base at J; junction bases unmatched: 6. The CDR3 length is 18 residues. The CDR3: CASSLALAGDQSYNEQFF. The CDR3 DNA follows: TGTGCCAGCAGCTTAGCTCTAGCGGGGGACCAATCCTACAATGAGCAGTTCTTC.

A few counts support this clonotype. The V and J genes are TRBV7-6 and TRBJ1-3; unclear D gene. This CDR3 is built from 15 residues. Germline V gene data show CDR1 as SGHVS and CDR2 as FNYEAQ. Trimming stripped 4 bases from V and 0 bases from J, with 10 bases between. The CDR3 DNA follows: TGTGCCAGCAGCTCCCACGGGATCTCTGGAAACACCATATATTTT. Residues: CASSSHGISGNTIYF.

The V call is TRBV11-2, the J call TRBJ2-7, with D possibly matching TRBD2 (6 bases). Germline CDR1 SGHAT, CDR2 FQNNGV. CDR3 length: 12 residues. The V end lost 5 bases, the J end lost 5 bases, and 10 bases lay between the germline ends. The CDR3 nucleotides are TGTGCCAGCAGCCTAGCGTCGGACGAGCAGTACTTC. The encoded protein is CASSLASDEQYF.